The 27 T cell receptor beta chains below come from one sample, sequenced in a study of cytomegalovirus exposure and HLA in healthy donors. The PCR had 60 Vbeta and 13 Jbeta primers. Using immunoSEQ multiplex PCR, the repertoire was profiled, and TCRdb retains in-frame clones only, with some absent. The data show roughly 220,000 clones, roughly four fifths seen once. The sample consisted of PBMCs. The receptors come from a woman aged 40 to 50 in good health and CMV-seronegative.

This clone has just a few counts. This chain connects TRBV15 to TRBJ2-3; 12 bases map to TRBD2. Unmatched junction bases numbered 2, after V lost 1 base and J lost 3 bases. The CDR3 length is 16 residues. The germline gives CDR1 LNHNV, CDR2 YYDKDF (reference sequence). CDR3 nucleotides: TGTGCCACCAGCAGAGGACTAGCGGGAGTTACAGATACGCAGTATTTT. Its protein product is CATSRGLAGVTDTQYF.

The rearrangement links TRBV30 to TRBJ1-2; unclear D gene. The CDR3 has 12 residues. The germline CDR1 and CDR2 sequences are GTSNPN and SVGIG (reference sequence). Trimming cost V 0 bases and J 8 bases, with 10 bases left between them. The CDR3 DNA is TGTGCCTGGAGTGTCAGCCCCAGGGGCTACACCTTC. Translating gives CAWSVSPRGYTF.

The J gene is TRBJ2-7, the V gene TRBV27; 8 bases line up with TRBD1. CDR1 is MNHEY, CDR2 SMNVEV, per germline (reference sequence). With V trimmed by 1 base and J by 3 bases, 8 bases remained unmatched. The CDR3 extends over 16 amino acids. CDR3 DNA: TGTGCCAGCAGTTTATTCTCTACAGGGGGAAACTACGAGCAGTACTTC. It encodes CASSLFSTGGNYEQYF.

The chain has TRBV30 and TRBJ2-1; D call uncertain. CDR1 and CDR2 (germline): GTSNPN, SVGIG (reference sequence). The CDR3 totals 15 residues. The germline V and J ends were trimmed by 2 bases and 0 bases, with 11 bases remaining between them. CDR3 residues: CAWSILAPSYNEQFF. The DNA of the CDR3 is TGTGCCTGGAGTATCCTCGCGCCCTCCTACAATGAGCAGTTCTTC.

The chain carries TRBV29-1 and TRBJ2-3, with 7 bases aligning to TRBD2. Germline assignment: CDR1 SQVTM and CDR2 ANQGSEA. The CDR3 runs to 15 residues. The V and J ends lost 3 bases and 4 bases, in that order; junction bases with no gene match: 10. CDR3 sequence (DNA): TGCAGCGTTGACGGGGGTGCGGGAGTGGCAGATACGCAGTATTTT. It yields the protein CSVDGGAGVADTQYF.

The gene calls are TRBV18 and TRBJ2-7; D unresolved. V was trimmed by 5 bases and J by 6 bases, leaving 11 bases between them. Germline CDR1 KGHSH, CDR2 LQKENI. This CDR3 region has 12 residues. The CDR3 bases are TGTGCCAGCTCAGGGTCCGGAGCCGAGCAGTACTTC. It translates to CASSGSGAEQYF.

This clone was counted only a few times. The chain employs TRBV5-1 and TRBJ2-7, with TRBD2 identical over 8 bases. Germline CDR1 and CDR2: SGHRS and YFSETQ. Trimming removed 4 bases from V and 6 bases from J; junction bases left unmatched: 9. The CDR3 consists of 14 residues. CDR3 nucleotides: TGCGCCAGCAGCGAGGGACTAGAAGGTCTCGAGCAGTACTTC. Its translation is CASSEGLEGLEQYF.

The rearrangement uses TRBV19 and TRBJ1-1; 9 bases match TRBD1. CDR1 is LNHDA, CDR2 SQIVND, per germline (reference sequence). The CDR3 is made up of 13 amino acids. V lost 5 bases, J lost 7 bases, and 5 bases stayed unmatched. The CDR3: CASSPRQGVEAFF. The CDR3 bases are TGTGCCAGTAGTCCACGACAGGGGGTTGAAGCTTTCTTT.

The chain couples TRBV6-6 to TRBJ2-7, with D maybe TRBD2 (6 bases). The CDR3 sequence is 15 residues long. V gave up 2 bases and J gave up 6 bases, with 17 bases separating them. Germline V CDR1 and CDR2: MNHNY, SVGAGI (reference sequence). The DNA of the CDR3 is TGTGCCAGCAGTTACGCCGGGAGCCGGGCTCTCGAGCAGTACTTC. It specifies CASSYAGSRALEQYF.

This clone was detected only once. V is TRBV7-7 and J is TRBJ2-5, with 13 bases aligning to TRBD2. The V segment lost 5 bases and the J segment 6 bases; nucleotides outside the gene matches: 9. Germline V gives CDR1 SSHAT, CDR2 FNYEAQ (reference sequence). The CDR3 has 16 amino acids. The CDR3: CASSDLLAGGPQTQYF. The DNA of the CDR3 is TGTGCCAGCAGCGACCTACTAGCGGGAGGGCCTCAGACCCAGTACTTC.

The chain recombines TRBV19 with TRBJ2-1; D perhaps matches TRBD2 (5 bases). Germline-derived CDR1 and CDR2 are LNHDA and SQIVND (reference sequence). The CDR3 covers 16 residues. The V gene lost 1 base and the J gene lost 0 bases, with 10 bases spanning the gap. The DNA for the CDR3 is TGTGCCAGTAGTATAGTTCGGGGATCCTCCTACAATGAGCAGTTCTTC. This gives the protein CASSIVRGSSYNEQFF.

The chain joins TRBV7-6 to TRBJ1-1; the D gene is possibly TRBD1 (6 bases). In germline, CDR1 is SGHVS, CDR2 FNYEAQ. The V end was cut by 5 bases, the J end by 3 bases, with 16 bases between. This CDR3 contains 15 residues. CDR3 loop: CASSPGNRVYTEAFF. The CDR3 bases are TGTGCCAGCAGCCCCGGGAACAGGGTCTACACTGAAGCTTTCTTT.

As concerns this clone: A junction boundary mismatches the germline segment, possibly from a read error. V and J are TRBV5-1 and TRBJ2-7, with 7 bases identical to TRBD1. Germline V gives CDR1 SGHRS, CDR2 YFSETQ. The length of the CDR3 is 14 residues. CDR3 nucleotides: TGCGCCAGCAGCTTGGAAGGGGGCCTTGCAGGCCTACGGTTC. Residues: CASSLEGGLAGLRF.

The chain recombines TRBV11-2 with TRBJ1-2; TRBD1 aligns across 7 bases. V lost 5 bases, J lost 4 bases, and 7 bases stayed unmatched. The CDR3 runs to 14 residues. Per the germline V gene, CDR1 is SGHAT and CDR2 is FQNNGV. The CDR3 sequence: CASSARQGRYGYTF. DNA for the CDR3: TGTGCCAGCAGCGCCAGACAGGGACGCTATGGCTACACCTTC.

V usage is TRBV27 and J usage is TRBJ2-2; D unclear. The CDR3 has 13 residues. V lost 3 bases and J 8 bases, leaving 10 bases between the germline ends. Germline lookup yields CDR1 MNHEY and CDR2 SMNVEV (reference sequence). The CDR3: CASSLYALGELFF. In DNA form, the CDR3 reads TGTGCCAGCAGTTTGTACGCGTTAGGGGAGCTGTTTTTT.

The rearrangement uses TRBV9 and TRBJ1-5, with 7 bases aligning to TRBD1. Per germline, CDR1 SGDLS and CDR2 YYNGEE. V lost 4 bases, J lost 1 base, and 5 bases stayed unmatched. The CDR3 loop spans 15 amino acids. CDR3 sequence: CASSSTDRSNQPQHF. Written as DNA, the CDR3 is TGTGCCAGCAGCTCGACGGACAGGAGCAATCAGCCCCAGCATTTT.

V and J are TRBV4-1 and TRBJ1-5; D is possibly TRBD1 (5 bases). CDR3 length equals 15 residues. Trimming pared 4 bases from V and 0 bases from J, leaving 10 bases between. Germline assignment: CDR1 MGHRA and CDR2 YSYEKL. The CDR3 loop is CASSLTVISNQPQHF. The CDR3 nucleotides read TGCGCCAGCAGCCTGACAGTGATTAGCAATCAGCCCCAGCATTTT.

The rearrangement joins TRBV9 to TRBJ2-2; D gene unclear. The germline V gene has CDR1 SGDLS and CDR2 YYNGEE. CDR3 length: 15 amino acids. The V and J ends lost 3 bases and 7 bases respectively, with 16 bases between them. The CDR3 DNA reads as TGTGCCAGCAGCGCCCTACCATCCCCGAACGGGGAGCTGTTTTTT. Its protein product is CASSALPSPNGELFF.

The J gene is TRBJ1-1, the V gene TRBV5-1; D unresolved. The CDR3 sequence is 14 residues long. Per germline, CDR1 SGHRS and CDR2 YFSETQ. V shed 4 bases and J shed 7 bases, with 17 bases lying between them. Here the CDR3 reads CASSLHGKDGEAFF. The CDR3 DNA follows: TGCGCCAGCAGCCTGCACGGGAAGGATGGTGAAGCTTTCTTT.

J is TRBJ2-1 and V is TRBV29-1; TRBD2 matches at 8 bases. The germline gives CDR1 SQVTM, CDR2 ANQGSEA. The CDR3 totals 13 residues. As DNA, the CDR3 is TGCAGTGTCAGCGGGAGCTCCTACAATGAGCAGTTCTTC. Amino acid sequence: CSVSGSSYNEQFF.

This rearrangement joins TRBV30 to TRBJ1-2, with TRBD1 matching 8 bases. V lost 1 base to trimming and J lost 4 bases; unmatched junction nucleotides: 5. The CDR3 is made up of 14 amino acids. CDR1 and CDR2 from the germline V gene are GTSNPN and SVGIG (reference sequence). In DNA, the CDR3 is TGTGCCTGGAGTGGGACAGGGTTGCTCTATGGCTACACCTTC. Translation gives CAWSGTGLLYGYTF.

The chain combines TRBV28 with TRBJ2-1, with D maybe TRBD1 (6 bases). Germline values: CDR1 MDHEN, CDR2 SYDVKM. The CDR3 sequence is 18 residues long. V was trimmed by 3 bases and J by 5 bases, leaving 23 bases between them. The CDR3 here is CASSFWRVRGHKNNEQFF. The CDR3 DNA reads TGTGCCAGCAGTTTTTGGCGCGTTCGGGGACACAAGAACAATGAGCAGTTCTTC.

The V and J genes are TRBV28 and TRBJ2-1, with D perhaps TRBD2 (6 bases). The CDR3 is made up of 15 amino acids. Trimming removed 2 bases at V and 4 bases at J, with 12 bases between. Germline CDR1 is MDHEN and CDR2 is SYDVKM. CDR3 amino acids: CASSLHSGKYNEQFF. CDR3 DNA: TGTGCCAGCAGTTTACATAGCGGAAAATACAATGAGCAGTTCTTC.

This clone showed up just once. One end of the junction is discordant with germline, which a read error may explain. This chain joins TRBV4-1 and TRBJ1-1; 10 nucleotides align to TRBD1. The CDR3 is 16 residues long. Germline CDR1 reads MGHRA; CDR2 reads YSYEKL. The CDR3 spells CASSHADRGLFTEASF. CDR3 DNA: TGCGCCAGCAGCCATGCTGACAGGGGGCTCTTCACTGAAGCTTCCTTT.

This clone was observed a few times. The V gene is TRBV6-1, the J gene TRBJ2-3, with a possible D match to TRBD1 (5 bases). This CDR3 has 19 residues. Per the germline V gene, CDR1 is MNHNS and CDR2 is SASEGT. V lost 1 base and J 1 base, leaving 21 bases between the germline ends. The CDR3 spells CASSEGWQGPFMGTDTQYF. CDR3 nucleotide sequence: TGTGCCAGCAGTGAAGGATGGCAGGGCCCTTTCATGGGCACAGATACGCAGTATTTT.

The genes are TRBV4-1 and TRBJ2-5, with D possibly being TRBD1 (5 bases). The CDR3 totals 13 residues. V dropped 1 base and J dropped 5 bases, with 8 bases sitting between them. CDR1 MGHRA and CDR2 YSYEKL come from the germline V gene. CDR3 protein: CASSQVRGETQYF. In nucleotides, the CDR3 is TGCGCCAGCAGCCAAGTTAGGGGTGAGACCCAGTACTTC.

The chain employs TRBV7-2 and TRBJ2-5; 12 nucleotides match TRBD2. CDR1 SGHTA and CDR2 FQGNSA come from the germline V gene. The CDR3 length is 15 residues. V gave up 7 bases and J gave up 4 bases; unmatched junction bases: 7. CDR3 coding DNA: TGTGCCAGCACCGTGACTAGCGGGAGATCAGAGACCCAGTACTTC. Translated, it gives CASTVTSGRSETQYF.